The rows below give T cell receptor beta chains drawn from one sample of a study of PD-1 blockade in classical Hodgkin lymphoma. Using immunoSEQ multiplex PCR, the repertoire was profiled, and TCRdb retains in-frame clones only, with some absent. The sample has more than 15,000 clones; about nine tenths are singletons. The source material was peripheral blood mononuclear cells (PBMCs). These receptors all come from a human donor with classical Hodgkin lymphoma. Each CDR3 is given with its conserved first and last residue. The order of the fields is clone size, D gene, V gene, J gene, CDR3 protein, CDR3 DNA. A D gene is named only where the DNA matches it firmly. Some rows have no size entry. The others give once, few or many, or a class for an expanded clone.

>NA|NA|TRBV19|TRBJ1-1
CASSITKNTEAFF
TGTGCCAGTAGTATAACGAAGAACACTGAAGCTTTCTTT
>NA|NA|TRBV7-2|TRBJ1-2
CASSLPPGQTYGYTF
TGTGCCAGCAGCTTGCCCCCCGGGCAAACCTATGGCTACACCTTC
>NA|TRBD1|TRBV9|TRBJ2-1
CASSGQGWGNEQFF
TGTGCCAGCAGCGGACAGGGGTGGGGTAATGAGCAGTTCTTC
>few|NA|TRBV18|TRBJ1-4
CASSSRDSRQNEKLFF
TGTGCCAGCTCATCCCGGGACTCTCGGCAAAATGAAAAACTGTTTTTT
>few|NA|TRBV14|TRBJ2-7
CASSQAPWGSYEQYF
TGTGCCAGCAGCCAAGCACCCTGGGGTTCCTACGAGCAGTACTTC
>NA|NA|TRBV19|TRBJ1-1
CASSMYGRDTEAFF
TGTGCCAGTAGTATGTACGGCAGAGACACTGAAGCTTTCTTT
>NA|TRBD1|TRBV5-8|TRBJ2-6
CASSPLTGSGANVLTF
TGTGCCAGCAGCCCCTTGACAGGGTCTGGGGCCAACGTCCTGACTTTC
>once|TRBD2|TRBV7-9|TRBJ2-1
CASSLTSGRLNEQFF
TGTGCCAGCAGCTTGACTAGCGGGAGGCTCAATGAGCAGTTCTTC
>few|TRBD1|TRBV9|TRBJ2-2
CASSVDGQGTYTGELFF
TGTGCCAGCAGCGTAGATGGACAGGGGACTTACACCGGGGAGCTGTTTTTT
>once|TRBD1|TRBV2|TRBJ1-2
CASSESGGRGYTF
TGTGCCAGCAGTGAATCAGGGGGACGGGGCTACACCTTC
>NA|NA|TRBV11-2|TRBJ2-3
CASSRHTGADTQYF
TGTGCCAGCAGCAGACACACGGGGGCGGATACGCAGTATTTT
>NA|NA|TRBV2|TRBJ1-1
CASSGPREDGLNTEAFF
TGTGCCAGCAGTGGTCCCCGTGAAGACGGATTGAACACTGAAGCTTTCTTT
>NA|TRBD1|TRBV7-2|TRBJ2-5
CASRITRGRETQYF
TGTGCCAGCAGAATAACCAGGGGGCGAGAGACCCAGTACTTC
>NA|TRBD2|TRBV7-9|TRBJ2-2
CASSLNLAATGELFF
TGTGCCAGCAGCTTAAACCTAGCGGCCACCGGGGAGCTGTTTTTT
>few|NA|TRBV30|TRBJ1-5
CAWSVRQGNQPQHF
TGTGCCTGGAGTGTACGTCAGGGCAATCAGCCCCAGCATTTT
>NA|TRBD2|TRBV5-4|TRBJ2-6
CASSSKGLAGGSGANVLTF
TGTGCCAGCAGCAGCAAGGGACTAGCGGGAGGGTCTGGGGCCAACGTCCTGACTTTC
>NA|NA|TRBV11-2|TRBJ2-1
CASSPRLGGEYNEQFF
TGTGCCAGCAGCCCTCGACTAGGAGGGGAATACAATGAGCAGTTCTTC
>NA|NA|TRBV18|TRBJ2-5
CASSPRRTQQETQYF
TGTGCCAGCTCACCACGTAGGACTCAGCAAGAGACCCAGTACTTC
>NA|NA|TRBV6-5|TRBJ1-2
CASSEGGGYTF
TGTGCCAGCAGTGAGGGGGGCGGCTACACCTTC
>NA|NA|TRBV10-2|TRBJ2-1
CASSESTPMERVEQFF
TGCGCCAGCAGTGAGTCGACACCGATGGAGAGGGTTGAGCAGTTCTTC
>NA|NA|TRBV14|TRBJ2-7
CASSQDGKGEVTF
TGTGCCAGCAGCCAAGATGGGAAAGGGGAGGTTACCTTC
>NA|TRBD2|TRBV14|TRBJ2-3
CASSLAGGADTQYF
TGTGCCAGCAGTCTAGCGGGAGGGGCAGATACGCAGTATTTT
>NA|NA|TRBV7-2|TRBJ1-1
CASSLGLGMHLEAFF
TGTGCCAGCAGCTTAGGTTTGGGCATGCACCTTGAAGCTTTCTTT
>NA|TRBD2|TRBV5-4|TRBJ2-1
CASSLGLAGGSNEQFF
TGTGCCAGCAGCTTGGGACTAGCGGGAGGGTCAAATGAGCAGTTCTTC
>once|NA|TRBV11-2|TRBJ2-5
CASSSLLARQETQYF
TGTGCCAGCAGCTCTTTACTAGCCCGACAAGAGACCCAGTACTTC
>NA|NA|TRBV27|TRBJ1-1
CASSAAYGYGPEAFF
TGTGCCAGCAGTGCCGCCTACGGGTACGGCCCTGAAGCTTTCTTT
>NA|TRBD1|TRBV7-9|TRBJ1-5
CASSLATGSGQPQHF
TGTGCCAGCAGCTTAGCGACAGGGTCTGGCCAGCCCCAGCATTTT
>NA|NA|TRBV30|TRBJ2-7
CAWSAGAGYEQYF
TGTGCCTGGAGTGCAGGGGCAGGTTACGAGCAGTACTTC
>NA|TRBD2|TRBV7-8|TRBJ2-3
CASSRPEREFFNTQYF
TGTGCCAGCAGCCGTCCGGAGCGGGAGTTTTTCAATACGCAGTATTTT
>NA|NA|TRBV19|TRBJ2-7
CASSPKEAGTLEQYF
TGTGCCAGTAGTCCCAAAGAAGCCGGGACCCTGGAGCAGTACTTC
>NA|TRBD2|TRBV7-8|TRBJ2-7
CASSYLERTRLSYEQYF
TGTGCCAGCAGCTACCTCGAGAGGACTAGACTATCCTACGAGCAGTACTTC
>once|TRBD1|TRBV4-1|TRBJ1-1
CASGSGDRGFAEAFF
TGCGCCAGCGGCTCCGGAGACAGGGGATTTGCGGAAGCTTTCTTT
>NA|NA|TRBV30|TRBJ2-5
CAWSVGGIEETQYF
TGTGCCTGGAGTGTAGGGGGGATAGAAGAGACCCAGTACTTC
>few|TRBD2|TRBV27|TRBJ2-7
CASRTSGSWEQYF
TGTGCCAGCCGGACTAGCGGTTCCTGGGAGCAGTACTTC
>once|NA|TRBV11-2|TRBJ1-4
CASSLGERAFF
TGTGCCAGCAGCCTAGGGGAGAGGGCGTTTTTT
>NA|TRBD2|TRBV6-1|TRBJ2-1
CASSDSSGSYNEQFF
TGTGCCAGCAGTGACAGTAGCGGGAGCTACAATGAGCAGTTCTTC
>NA|TRBD1|TRBV6-1|TRBJ2-7
CASTEVRTGSYEQYF
TGTGCCAGCACCGAGGTCCGGACAGGGTCCTACGAGCAGTACTTC
>NA|TRBD2|TRBV2|TRBJ2-7
CASSAEGLAAYEQYF
TGTGCCAGCAGTGCAGAGGGACTAGCGGCTTACGAGCAGTACTTC
>NA|TRBD2|TRBV28|TRBJ2-7
CASSLSGSSYEQYF
TGTGCCAGCAGTTTGAGCGGGAGCTCCTACGAGCAGTACTTC
>NA|NA|TRBV30|TRBJ1-1
CAWSVGRQTNTEAFF
TGTGCCTGGAGTGTAGGTAGGCAGACGAACACTGAAGCTTTCTTT
>once|NA|TRBV27|TRBJ1-1
CASMGIWNTEAFF
TGTGCCAGCATGGGGATTTGGAACACTGAAGCTTTCTTT
>NA|NA|TRBV4-3|TRBJ1-3
CASSQGRGTSGNTIYF
TGCGCCAGCAGCCAAGGACGGGGGACATCTGGAAACACCATATATTTT
>NA|TRBD2|TRBV28|TRBJ2-1
CASGVLAGGSNEQFF
TGTGCCAGCGGGGTCCTAGCGGGAGGCAGTAATGAGCAGTTCTTC